This paragraph covers one T cell receptor (beta chain) sequence. In germline, CDR1 is SQVTM, CDR2 ANQGSEA. CDR3 length: 14 residues. After removal of 6 bases from V and 4 bases from J, the junction contained 12 bases not matched to a gene. This sample is part of a study of cytomegalovirus exposure and HLA in healthy donors. Sequencing was performed with immunoSEQ multiplex PCR; in TCRdb, only in-frame clones are kept and a portion is missing. The sample lists 200,000 or so clones, less than 90% seen once, with roughly 6% in the top ten. The sequenced sample consisted of PBMCs. This clonotype originated in a woman aged 18-30 years in good health and CMV-seronegative. The chain has TRBV29-1 and TRBJ2-7; 7 bases agree with TRBD1. This CDR3 is CSVPGDSLGYEQYF. The CDR3 DNA reads TGCAGCGTCCCCGGGGACAGCCTCGGGTACGAGCAGTACTTC.